The text below deals with one TCR beta chain. The target antigen is unknown. This sample is part of a study of T cell responses to AZD1222 COVID-19 vaccine. About the study: Pooling covered second doses at about 4 or about 12 weeks. Study observations and caveats: Elevations in Spike-specific TCR breadth and depth followed administration of two AZD1222 doses. White British ancestry dominated among donors, who included more females, and clonal diversity was possibly underestimated. Seropositive at baseline were only a handful of AZD1222 recipients.

Some clones are missing from TCRdb's copy, which holds only in-frame ones; the method was immunoSEQ multiplex PCR. The sample contains some 120,000 clones, 92% of which appear only once. This CDR3 has 16 amino acids. V was shortened by 4 bases and J by 0 bases, with 15 bases between the two germline ends. Germline V lookup: CDR1 LGHDT, CDR2 YNNKEL (reference sequence). This receptor was taken from an adult in good health. The chain links TRBV3-1 (or the pseudogene TRBV3-2) to TRBJ1-1, with D unclear. Here the sequenced sample was peripheral blood, taken on day 0 of AZD1222 vaccination. CDR3 in DNA: TGTGCCAGCAGCCCCTCGCAGGTCTTTATGAACACTGAAGCTTTCTTT. Its translation: CASSPSQVFMNTEAFF.